This T cell receptor beta chain emerged from a study of cytomegalovirus exposure and HLA in healthy donors. This CDR3 is built from 16 residues. V trimming: 0 bases; J trimming: 5 bases; junction bases outside the gene matches: 5. CDR1 is SGDLS and CDR2 is YYNGEE in the germline V gene. The table came from immunoSEQ multiplex PCR; TCRdb's copy has only in-frame clones and leaves some out. The table has over 200,000 clones, about 86% seen once. V gene TRBV9 combines with J gene TRBJ2-1; 10 bases are shared with TRBD2. The sample was PBMCs. This TCR was recovered from a woman aged 18-30 years in good health and CMV-seronegative. CDR3: CASSVGVGLANNEQFF. The CDR3 nucleotides read TGTGCCAGCAGCGTAGGGGTGGGACTAGCGAACAATGAGCAGTTCTTC.